This entry describes one T cell receptor beta chain. From germline, CDR1 is MNHEY and CDR2 SMNVEV (reference sequence). The CDR3 totals 14 residues. The V end was cut by 3 bases, the J end by 5 bases, with 10 bases between. The data belong to a study of blood T cell repertoires in COVID-19. Generated by immunoSEQ multiplex PCR, the TCRdb table keeps only in-frame clones and is missing some. This table holds about 140,000 clones, roughly 86% found once. Allocation to cohorts depended on clinical history reported by the participants. Input material: PBMCs or T cells enriched from blood (not recorded which). This TCR was recovered from a woman aged 50 to 60 with acute COVID-19. The chain couples TRBV27 to TRBJ2-2; D is possibly TRBD2 (5 bases). CDR3 bases: TGTGCCAGCAGTTTGCCTAGCCGGACCGGGGAGCTGTTTTTT. It is translated as CASSLPSRTGELFF.